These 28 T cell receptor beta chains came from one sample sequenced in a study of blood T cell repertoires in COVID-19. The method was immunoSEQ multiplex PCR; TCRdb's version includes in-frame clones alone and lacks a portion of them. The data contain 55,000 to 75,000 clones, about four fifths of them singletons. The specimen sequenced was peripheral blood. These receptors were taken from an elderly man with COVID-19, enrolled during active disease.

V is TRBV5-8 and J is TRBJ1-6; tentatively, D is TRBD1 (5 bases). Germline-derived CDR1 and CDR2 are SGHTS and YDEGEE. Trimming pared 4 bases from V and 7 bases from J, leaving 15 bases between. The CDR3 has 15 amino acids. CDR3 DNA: TGTGCCAGCAGCCTTATACGATGGGGCAATTCACCCCTCCACTTT. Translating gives CASSLIRWGNSPLHF.

The CDR3 bases are TGTGCCAGCAGGACAGGGGAGAGGGGAAACATTCAGTACTTC. It is translated as CASRTGERGNIQYF. The chain uses TRBV6-5 and TRBJ2-4, with 8 bases lining up with TRBD1. Germline CDR1 is MNHEY and CDR2 is SVGAGI. The CDR3 covers 14 residues. Trimming at V came to 6 bases and at J to 6 bases, leaving 7 bases not matched to a gene.

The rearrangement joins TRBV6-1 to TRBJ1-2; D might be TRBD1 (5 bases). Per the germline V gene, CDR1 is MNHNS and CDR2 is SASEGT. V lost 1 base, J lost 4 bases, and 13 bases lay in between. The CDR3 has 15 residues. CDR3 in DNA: TGTGCCAGCAGTGAAGGTGTGCAGGGAGGCTATGGCTACACCTTC. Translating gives CASSEGVQGGYGYTF.

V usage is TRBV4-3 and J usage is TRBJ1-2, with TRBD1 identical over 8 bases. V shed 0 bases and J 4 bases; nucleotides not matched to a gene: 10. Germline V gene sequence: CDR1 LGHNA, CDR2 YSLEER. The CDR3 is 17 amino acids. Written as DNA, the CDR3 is TGCGCCAGCAGCCAAGATCAGGGGGCAGGGACCCGCTATGGCTACACCTTC. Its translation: CASSQDQGAGTRYGYTF.

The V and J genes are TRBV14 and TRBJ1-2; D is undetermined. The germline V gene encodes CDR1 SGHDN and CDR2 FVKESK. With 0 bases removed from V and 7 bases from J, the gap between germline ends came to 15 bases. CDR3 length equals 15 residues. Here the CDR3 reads CASSQDGIQKGGYTF. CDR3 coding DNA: TGTGCCAGCAGCCAAGACGGGATCCAAAAGGGTGGCTACACCTTC.

The DNA of the CDR3 is TGTGCCAGCAGCGTTCTGTTGAGCGGGGGAAATGAGCAGTTCTTC. It encodes CASSVLLSGGNEQFF. The V and J genes are TRBV7-2 and TRBJ2-1; TRBD2 agrees at 8 bases. The junction had 10 bases not matched to a gene; V was cut back by 5 bases and J by 7 bases. Germline V gives CDR1 SGHTA, CDR2 FQGNSA. The CDR3 covers 15 residues.

CDR3 sequence: CASSHRGANYGYTF. Written as DNA, the CDR3 is TGTGCCAGCAGCCACAGGGGAGCTAACTATGGCTACACCTTC. V is TRBV5-6 and J is TRBJ1-2; 7 bases fit TRBD1. This CDR3 spans 14 amino acids. Losses at the gene ends were 4 bases for V and 0 bases for J; bases not matched to a gene: 3. Germline loops: CDR1 SGHDT, CDR2 YYEEEE.

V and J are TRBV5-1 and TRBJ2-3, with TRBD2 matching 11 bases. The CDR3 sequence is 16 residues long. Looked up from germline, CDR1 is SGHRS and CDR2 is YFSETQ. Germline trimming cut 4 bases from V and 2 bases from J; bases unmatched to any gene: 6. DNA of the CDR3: TGCGCCAGCAGCGCACTAGCGGGGGTGAACACAGATACGCAGTATTTT. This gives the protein CASSALAGVNTDTQYF.

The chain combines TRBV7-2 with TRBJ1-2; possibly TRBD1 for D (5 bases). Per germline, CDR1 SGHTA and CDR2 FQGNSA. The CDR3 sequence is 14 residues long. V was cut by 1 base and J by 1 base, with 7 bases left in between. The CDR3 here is CASSLGQINYGYTF. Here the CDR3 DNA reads TGTGCCAGCAGCTTAGGACAGATTAACTATGGCTACACCTTC.

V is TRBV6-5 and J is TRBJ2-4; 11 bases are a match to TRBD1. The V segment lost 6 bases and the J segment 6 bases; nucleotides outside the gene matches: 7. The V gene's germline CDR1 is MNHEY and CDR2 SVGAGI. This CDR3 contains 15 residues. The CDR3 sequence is CASSLDRGRGNIQYF. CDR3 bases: TGTGCCAGCAGCCTGGACAGGGGGCGTGGAAACATTCAGTACTTC.

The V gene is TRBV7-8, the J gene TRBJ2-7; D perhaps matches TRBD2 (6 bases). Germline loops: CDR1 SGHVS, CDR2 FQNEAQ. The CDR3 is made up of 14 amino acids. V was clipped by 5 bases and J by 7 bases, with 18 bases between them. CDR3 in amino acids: CASSQGLPDGEQYV. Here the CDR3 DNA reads TGTGCCAGCAGCCAGGGACTGCCAGACGGGGAGCAGTACGTC.

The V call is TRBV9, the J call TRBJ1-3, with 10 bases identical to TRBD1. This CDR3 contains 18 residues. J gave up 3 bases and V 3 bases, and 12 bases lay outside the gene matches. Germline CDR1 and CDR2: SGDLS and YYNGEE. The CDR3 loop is CASSASPSGTGVGNTIYF. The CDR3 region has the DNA TGTGCCAGCAGCGCCTCCCCCTCCGGGACAGGGGTTGGAAACACCATATATTTT.

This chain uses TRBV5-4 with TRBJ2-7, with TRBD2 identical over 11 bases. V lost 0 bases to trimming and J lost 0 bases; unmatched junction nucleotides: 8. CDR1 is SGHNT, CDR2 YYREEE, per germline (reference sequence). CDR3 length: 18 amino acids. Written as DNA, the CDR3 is TGTGCCAGCAGCTTGGCCCCTAGCGGGGGGCCTAGCTCCTACGAGCAGTACTTC. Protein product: CASSLAPSGGPSSYEQYF. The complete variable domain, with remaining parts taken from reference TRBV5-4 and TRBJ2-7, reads ETGVTQSPTHLIKTRGQQVTLRCSSQSGHNTVSWYQQALGQGPQFIFQYYREEENGRGNFPPRFSGLQFPNYSSELNVNALELDDSALYLCASSLAPSGGPSSYEQYFGPGTRLTVT.

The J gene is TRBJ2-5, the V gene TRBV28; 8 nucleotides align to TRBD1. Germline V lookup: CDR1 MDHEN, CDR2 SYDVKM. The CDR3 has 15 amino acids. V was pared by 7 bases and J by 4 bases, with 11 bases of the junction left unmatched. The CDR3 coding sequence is TGTGCCAGCACCCCGAGACAGGGGATCGGAGAGACCCAGTACTTC. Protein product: CASTPRQGIGETQYF.

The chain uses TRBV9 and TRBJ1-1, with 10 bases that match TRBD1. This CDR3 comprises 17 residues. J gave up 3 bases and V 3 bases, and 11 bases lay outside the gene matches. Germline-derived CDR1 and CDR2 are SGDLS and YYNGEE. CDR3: CASSEAPRDRGHTEAFF. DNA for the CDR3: TGTGCCAGCAGCGAGGCCCCCCGGGACAGGGGTCACACTGAAGCTTTCTTT.

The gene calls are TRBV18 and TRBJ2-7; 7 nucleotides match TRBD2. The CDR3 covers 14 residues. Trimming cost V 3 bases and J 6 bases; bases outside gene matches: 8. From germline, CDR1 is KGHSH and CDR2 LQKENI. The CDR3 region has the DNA TGTGCCAGCTCACCCGGGACTACCATTGGCGAGCAGTACGTC. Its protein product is CASSPGTTIGEQYV.

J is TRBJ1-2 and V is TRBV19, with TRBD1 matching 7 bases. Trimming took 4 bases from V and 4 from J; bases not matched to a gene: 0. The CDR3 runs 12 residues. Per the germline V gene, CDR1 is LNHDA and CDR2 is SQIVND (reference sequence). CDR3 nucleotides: TGTGCCAGTAGTACAGGGGGCTATGGCTACACCTTC. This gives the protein CASSTGGYGYTF.

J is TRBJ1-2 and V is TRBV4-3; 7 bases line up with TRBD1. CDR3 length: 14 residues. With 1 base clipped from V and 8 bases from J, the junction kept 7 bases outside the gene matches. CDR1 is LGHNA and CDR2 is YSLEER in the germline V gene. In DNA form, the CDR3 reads TGCGCCAGCAGCCAAGTTGACAGGGTAAGCGGCTACACCTTC. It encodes CASSQVDRVSGYTF.

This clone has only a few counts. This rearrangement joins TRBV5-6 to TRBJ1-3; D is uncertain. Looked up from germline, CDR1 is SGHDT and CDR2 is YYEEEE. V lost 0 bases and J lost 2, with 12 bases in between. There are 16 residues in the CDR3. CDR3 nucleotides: TGTGCCAGCAGCTTGGAGCGCCTCCTCCCTGGAAACACCATATATTTT. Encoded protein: CASSLERLLPGNTIYF.

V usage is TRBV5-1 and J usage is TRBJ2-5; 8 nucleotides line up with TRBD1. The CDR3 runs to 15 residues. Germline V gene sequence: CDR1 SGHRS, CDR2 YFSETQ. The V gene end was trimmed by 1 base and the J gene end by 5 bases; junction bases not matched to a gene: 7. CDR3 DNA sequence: TGCGCCAGCAGCTTGTTCGCAGGGGGCCGGGAGACCCAGTACTTC. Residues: CASSLFAGGRETQYF.

The DNA of the CDR3 is TGTGCCAGCACTCGGGGACTAGCGGGAGGGGGGCAAGAGACCCAGTACTTC. The encoded protein is CASTRGLAGGGQETQYF. V is TRBV2 and J is TRBJ2-5; TRBD2 matches at 16 bases. CDR1 is SNHLY, CDR2 FYNNEI, per germline. J lost 2 bases, V lost 7 bases, and 7 bases had no gene match. The CDR3 length is 17 residues. The complete variable domain, with remaining parts taken from reference TRBV2 and TRBJ2-5, reads EPEVTQTPSHQVTQMGQEVILRCVPISNHLYFYWYRQILGQKVEFLVSFYNNEISEKSEIFDDQFSVERPDGSNFTLKIRSTKLEDSAMYFCASTRGLAGGGQETQYFGPGTRLLVL.

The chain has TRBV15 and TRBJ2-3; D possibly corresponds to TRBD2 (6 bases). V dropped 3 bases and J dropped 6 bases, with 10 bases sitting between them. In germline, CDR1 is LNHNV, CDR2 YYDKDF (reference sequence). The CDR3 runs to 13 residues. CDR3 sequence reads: CATSRPRGDTQYF. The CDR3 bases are TGTGCCACCAGCAGGCCCCGGGGGGATACGCAGTATTTT.

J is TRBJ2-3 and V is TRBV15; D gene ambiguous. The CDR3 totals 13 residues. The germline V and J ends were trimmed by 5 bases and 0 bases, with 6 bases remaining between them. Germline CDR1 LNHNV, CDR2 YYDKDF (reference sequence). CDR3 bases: TGTGCCACCAGCTTATCCAGCACAGATACGCAGTATTTT. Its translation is CATSLSSTDTQYF.

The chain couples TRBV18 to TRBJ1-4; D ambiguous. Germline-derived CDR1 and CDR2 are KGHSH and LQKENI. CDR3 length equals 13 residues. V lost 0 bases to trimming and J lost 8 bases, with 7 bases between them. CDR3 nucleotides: TGTGCCAGCTCACCACCGTTGCGAGAAAAACTGTTTTTT. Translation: CASSPPLREKLFF.

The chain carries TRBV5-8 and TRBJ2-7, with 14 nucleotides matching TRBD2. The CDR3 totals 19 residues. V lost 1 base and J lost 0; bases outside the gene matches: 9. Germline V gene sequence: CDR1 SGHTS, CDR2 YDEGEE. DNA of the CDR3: TGTGCCAGCAGCTTGTCGTGGACTAGCGGGAGGCCGAGCTCCTACGAGCAGTACGTC. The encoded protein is CASSLSWTSGRPSSYEQYV.

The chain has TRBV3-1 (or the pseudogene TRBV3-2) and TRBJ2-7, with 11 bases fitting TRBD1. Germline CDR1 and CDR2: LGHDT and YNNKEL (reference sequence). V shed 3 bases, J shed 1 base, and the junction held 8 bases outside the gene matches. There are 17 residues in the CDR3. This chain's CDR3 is CASSQGNRDRGSYEQYV. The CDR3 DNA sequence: TGTGCCAGCAGCCAGGGCAACCGGGACAGGGGGTCCTACGAGCAGTACGTC.

The CDR3 loop is CASSLRLAGVLNEQFF. CDR3 bases: TGTGCCAGCAGCTTAAGACTAGCGGGAGTTCTCAATGAGCAGTTCTTC. The chain uses TRBV7-9 and TRBJ2-1; 12 positions agree with TRBD2. The J segment lost 6 bases and the V segment lost 2 bases, leaving 5 bases of the junction unmatched. The CDR3 has 16 residues. The germline CDR1 and CDR2 sequences are SEHNR and FQNEAQ (reference sequence).

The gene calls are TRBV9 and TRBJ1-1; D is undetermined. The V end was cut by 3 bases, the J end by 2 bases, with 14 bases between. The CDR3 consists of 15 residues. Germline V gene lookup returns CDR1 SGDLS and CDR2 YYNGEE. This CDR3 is CASSERGNRNTEAFF. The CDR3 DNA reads TGTGCCAGCAGCGAGAGAGGGAATCGAAACACTGAAGCTTTCTTT.